The clone carrying this T cell receptor (beta chain) was seen only a few times. Its specificity is unknown. This sample was taken from a study of T cells in Graves' hyperthyroidism and ophthalmopathy. Broader study findings: Within blood appeared most thyroid clonotypes that had expanded above 0.001.

Trimming removed 1 base at V and 1 base at J, with 7 bases between. The CDR3 runs to 14 residues. Germline loops: CDR1 SGHVS, CDR2 FNYEAQ. Researchers took RNA transcripts and amplified the TCR beta CDR3 regions from them. Primed by the HTBI set, a first-round RT-PCR was run on the TCR CDR3. Via MiXCR, TCRdb re-called the multiplex PCR reads, giving one row per CDR3 protein. The data show fewer than 850,000 distinct CDR3 sequences, around 15% seen once. The source of this sequence is a man in his forties or fifties with Graves' hyperthyroidism. The V gene is TRBV7-6, the J gene TRBJ1-1; D remains unclear. Sequenced sample: blood. DNA of the CDR3: TGTGCCAGCAGCTTAGTGGACGGGAACACTGAAGCTTTCTTT. Its translation: CASSLVDGNTEAFF.